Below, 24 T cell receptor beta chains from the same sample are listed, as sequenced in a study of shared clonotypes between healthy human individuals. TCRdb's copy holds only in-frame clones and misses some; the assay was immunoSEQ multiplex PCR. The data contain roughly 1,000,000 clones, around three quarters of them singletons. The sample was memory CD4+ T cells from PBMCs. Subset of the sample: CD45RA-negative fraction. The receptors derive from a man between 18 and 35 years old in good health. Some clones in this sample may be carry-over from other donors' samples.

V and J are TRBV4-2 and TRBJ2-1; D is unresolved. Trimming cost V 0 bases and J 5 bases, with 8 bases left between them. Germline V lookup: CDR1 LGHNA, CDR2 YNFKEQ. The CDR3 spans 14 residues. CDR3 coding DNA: TGTGCCAGCAGCCAAGATGCCAGGAACAATGAGCAGTTCTTC. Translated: CASSQDARNNEQFF.

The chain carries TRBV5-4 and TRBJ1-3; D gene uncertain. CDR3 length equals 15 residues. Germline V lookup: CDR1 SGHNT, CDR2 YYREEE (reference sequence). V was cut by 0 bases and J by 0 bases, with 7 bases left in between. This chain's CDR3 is CASSLGGNSGNTIYF. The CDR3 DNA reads TGTGCCAGCAGCTTGGGGGGAAACTCTGGAAACACCATATATTTT.

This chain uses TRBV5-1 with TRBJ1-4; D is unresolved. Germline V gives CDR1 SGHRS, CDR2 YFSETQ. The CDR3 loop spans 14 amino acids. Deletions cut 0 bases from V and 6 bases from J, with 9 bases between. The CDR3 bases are TGCGCCAGCAGCTTGGAAGGGAGGGATGAAAAACTGTTTTTT. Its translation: CASSLEGRDEKLFF. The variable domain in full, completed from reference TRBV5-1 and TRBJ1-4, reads KAGVTQTPRYLIKTRGQQVTLSCSPISGHRSVSWYQQTPGQGLQFLFEYFSETQRNKGNFPGRFSGRQFSNSRSEMNVSTLELGDSALYLCASSLEGRDEKLFFGSGTQLSVL.

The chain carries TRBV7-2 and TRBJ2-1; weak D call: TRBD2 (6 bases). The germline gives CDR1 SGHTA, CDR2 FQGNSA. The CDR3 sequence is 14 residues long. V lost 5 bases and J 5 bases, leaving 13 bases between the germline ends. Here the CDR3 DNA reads TGTGCCAGCAGCGCCCAGGGACTGGACAATGAGCAGTTCTTC. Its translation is CASSAQGLDNEQFF.

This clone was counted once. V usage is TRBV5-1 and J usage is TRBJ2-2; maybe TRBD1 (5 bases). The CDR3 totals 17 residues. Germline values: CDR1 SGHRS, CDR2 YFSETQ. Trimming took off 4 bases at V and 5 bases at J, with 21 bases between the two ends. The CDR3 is CASSADPGSFRTGELFF. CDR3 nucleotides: TGCGCCAGCAGCGCCGATCCAGGGTCGTTTAGAACCGGGGAGCTGTTTTTT.

CDR3 in DNA: TGCGCCAGCAGCCAGGGACAGGGCCTCGAGCAGTACTTC. This encodes CASSQGQGLEQYF. The chain uses TRBV4-1 and TRBJ2-7; TRBD1 aligns across 9 bases. The CDR3 has 13 amino acids. V lost 3 bases, J lost 6 bases, and 3 bases stayed unmatched. Per the germline V gene, CDR1 is MGHRA and CDR2 is YSYEKL.

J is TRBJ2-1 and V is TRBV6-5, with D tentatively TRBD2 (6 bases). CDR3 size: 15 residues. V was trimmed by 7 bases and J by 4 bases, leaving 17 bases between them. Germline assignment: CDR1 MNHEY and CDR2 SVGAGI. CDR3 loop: CASNPEGGIYNEQFF. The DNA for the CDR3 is TGTGCCAGCAATCCCGAGGGCGGGATTTACAATGAGCAGTTCTTC.

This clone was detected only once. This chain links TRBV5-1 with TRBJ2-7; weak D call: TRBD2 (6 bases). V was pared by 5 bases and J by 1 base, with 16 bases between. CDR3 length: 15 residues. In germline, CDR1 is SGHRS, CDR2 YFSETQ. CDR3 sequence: CASSLGTAPSYEQYF. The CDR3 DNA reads TGCGCCAGCAGTCTAGGGACTGCGCCATCCTACGAGCAGTACTTC.

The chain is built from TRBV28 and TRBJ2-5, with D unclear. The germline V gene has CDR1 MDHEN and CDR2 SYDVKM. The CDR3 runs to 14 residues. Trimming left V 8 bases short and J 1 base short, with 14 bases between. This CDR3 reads CASRQGRSQETQYF. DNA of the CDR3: TGTGCCAGCCGTCAAGGGCGGAGCCAAGAGACCCAGTACTTC.

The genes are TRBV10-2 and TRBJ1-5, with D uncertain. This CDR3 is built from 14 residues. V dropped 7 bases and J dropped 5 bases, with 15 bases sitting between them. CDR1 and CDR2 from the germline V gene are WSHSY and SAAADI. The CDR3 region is CASTPSVFDQPQHF. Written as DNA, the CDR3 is TGCGCCAGCACTCCCAGCGTGTTCGATCAGCCCCAGCATTTT.

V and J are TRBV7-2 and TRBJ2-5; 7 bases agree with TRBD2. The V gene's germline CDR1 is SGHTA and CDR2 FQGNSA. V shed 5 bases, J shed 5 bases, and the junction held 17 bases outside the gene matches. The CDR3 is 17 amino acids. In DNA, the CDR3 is TGTGCCAGCAGCCTAATGACTAGCCCCTCCTTTCGGGAGACCCAGTACTTC. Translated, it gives CASSLMTSPSFRETQYF.

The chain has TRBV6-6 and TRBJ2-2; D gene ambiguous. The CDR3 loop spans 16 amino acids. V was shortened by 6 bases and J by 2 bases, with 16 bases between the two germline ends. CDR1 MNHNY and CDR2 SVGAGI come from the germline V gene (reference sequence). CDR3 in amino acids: CASRPPGARNTGELFF. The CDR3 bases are TGTGCCAGCAGGCCCCCAGGCGCAAGAAACACCGGGGAGCTGTTTTTT.

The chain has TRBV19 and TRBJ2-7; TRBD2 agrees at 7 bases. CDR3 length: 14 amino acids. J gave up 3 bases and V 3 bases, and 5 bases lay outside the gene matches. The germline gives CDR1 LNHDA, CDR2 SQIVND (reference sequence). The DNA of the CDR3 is TGTGCCAGTAGTATCACTAGCGTGGGCTACGAGCAGTACTTC. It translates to CASSITSVGYEQYF.

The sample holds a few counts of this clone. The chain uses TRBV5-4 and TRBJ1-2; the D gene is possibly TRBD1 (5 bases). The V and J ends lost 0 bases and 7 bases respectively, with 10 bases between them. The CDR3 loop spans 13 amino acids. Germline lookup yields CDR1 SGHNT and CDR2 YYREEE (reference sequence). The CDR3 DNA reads TGTGCCAGCAGCTTGGCACAGGAAGGTGGCTACACCTTC. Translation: CASSLAQEGGYTF.

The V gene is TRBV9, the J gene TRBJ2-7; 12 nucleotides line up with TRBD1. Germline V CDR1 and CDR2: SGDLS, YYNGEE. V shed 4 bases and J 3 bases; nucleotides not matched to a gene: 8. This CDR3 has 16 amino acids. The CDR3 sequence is CASSRGQGAGLYEQYF. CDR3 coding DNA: TGTGCCAGCAGCCGGGGACAGGGGGCTGGCCTCTACGAGCAGTACTTC.

The CDR3 protein is CASSDRQGATDTQYF. CDR3 nucleotide sequence: TGTGCCAGCAGCGATAGACAGGGGGCGACAGATACGCAGTATTTT. The gene calls are TRBV9 and TRBJ2-3; 10 bases map to TRBD1. This CDR3 comprises 15 residues. Trimming took 3 bases from V and 3 from J; bases not matched to a gene: 4. Germline V lookup: CDR1 SGDLS, CDR2 YYNGEE.

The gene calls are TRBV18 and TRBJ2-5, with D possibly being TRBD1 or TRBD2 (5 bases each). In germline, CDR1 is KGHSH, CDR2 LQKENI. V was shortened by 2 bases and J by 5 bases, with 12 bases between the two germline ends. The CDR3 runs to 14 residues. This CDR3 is CASSPSGAVETQYF. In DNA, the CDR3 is TGTGCCAGCTCACCATCCGGGGCGGTGGAGACCCAGTACTTC.

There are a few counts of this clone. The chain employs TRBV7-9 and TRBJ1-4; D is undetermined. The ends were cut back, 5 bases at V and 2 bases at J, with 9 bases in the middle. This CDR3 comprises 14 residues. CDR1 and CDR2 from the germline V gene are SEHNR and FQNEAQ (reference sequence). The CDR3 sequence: CASSLAGTNEKLFF. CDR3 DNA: TGTGCCAGCAGCCTGGCTGGTACTAATGAAAAACTGTTTTTT.

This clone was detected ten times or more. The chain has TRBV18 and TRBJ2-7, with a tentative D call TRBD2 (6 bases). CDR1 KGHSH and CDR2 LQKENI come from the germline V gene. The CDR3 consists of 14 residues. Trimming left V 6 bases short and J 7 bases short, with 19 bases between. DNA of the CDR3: TGTGCCAGCTCGTATGCTCACTTGGGAGGTGAGCAGTACTTC. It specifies CASSYAHLGGEQYF.

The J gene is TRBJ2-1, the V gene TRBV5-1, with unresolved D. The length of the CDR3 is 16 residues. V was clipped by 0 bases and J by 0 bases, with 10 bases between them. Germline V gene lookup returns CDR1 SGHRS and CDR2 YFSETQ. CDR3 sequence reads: CASSLATESSYNEQFF. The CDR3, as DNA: TGCGCCAGCAGCTTGGCCACGGAGAGCTCCTACAATGAGCAGTTCTTC.

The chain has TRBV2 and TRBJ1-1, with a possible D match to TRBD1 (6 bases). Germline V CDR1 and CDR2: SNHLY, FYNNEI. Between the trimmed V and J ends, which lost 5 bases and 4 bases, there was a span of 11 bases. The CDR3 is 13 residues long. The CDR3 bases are TGTGCCAGCAGTTACAGGGAGCGCACTGAAGCTTTCTTT. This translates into CASSYRERTEAFF.

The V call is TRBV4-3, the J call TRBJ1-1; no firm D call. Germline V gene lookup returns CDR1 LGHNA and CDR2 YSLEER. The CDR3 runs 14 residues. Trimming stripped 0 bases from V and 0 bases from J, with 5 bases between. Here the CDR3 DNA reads TGCGCCAGCAGCCAAGAAAATATGAACACTGAAGCTTTCTTT. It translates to CASSQENMNTEAFF.

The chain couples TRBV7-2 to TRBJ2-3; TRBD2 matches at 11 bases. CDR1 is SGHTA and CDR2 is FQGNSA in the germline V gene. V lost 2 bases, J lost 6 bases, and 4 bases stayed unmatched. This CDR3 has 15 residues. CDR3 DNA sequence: TGTGCCAGCAGCTTAACTAGCGGGAGTGGGGATACGCAGTATTTT. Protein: CASSLTSGSGDTQYF.

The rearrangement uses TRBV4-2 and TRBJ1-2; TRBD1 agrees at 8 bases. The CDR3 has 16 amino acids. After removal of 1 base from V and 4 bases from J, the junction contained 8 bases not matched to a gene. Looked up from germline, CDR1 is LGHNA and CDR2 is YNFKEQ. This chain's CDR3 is CASSQGRAGTGYGYTF. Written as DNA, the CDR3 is TGTGCCAGCAGCCAAGGTCGTGCTGGGACAGGCTATGGCTACACCTTC.